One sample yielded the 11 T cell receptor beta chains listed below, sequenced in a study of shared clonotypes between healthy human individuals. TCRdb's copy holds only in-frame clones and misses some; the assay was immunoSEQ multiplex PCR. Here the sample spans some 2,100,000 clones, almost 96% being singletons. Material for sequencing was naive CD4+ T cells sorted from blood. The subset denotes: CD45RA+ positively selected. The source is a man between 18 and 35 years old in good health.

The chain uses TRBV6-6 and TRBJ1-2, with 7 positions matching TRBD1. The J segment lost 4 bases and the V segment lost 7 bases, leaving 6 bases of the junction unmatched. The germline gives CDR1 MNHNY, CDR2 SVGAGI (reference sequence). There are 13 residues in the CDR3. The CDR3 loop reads CASTTGTVYGYTF. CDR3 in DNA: TGTGCCAGCACTACCGGGACAGTCTATGGCTACACCTTC.

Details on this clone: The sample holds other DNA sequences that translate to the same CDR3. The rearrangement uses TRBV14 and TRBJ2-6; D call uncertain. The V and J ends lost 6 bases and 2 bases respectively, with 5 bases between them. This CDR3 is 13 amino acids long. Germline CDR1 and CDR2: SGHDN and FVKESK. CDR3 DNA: TGTGCCAGCAGTTTGACTGGGGCCAACGTCCTGACTTTC. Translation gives CASSLTGANVLTF.

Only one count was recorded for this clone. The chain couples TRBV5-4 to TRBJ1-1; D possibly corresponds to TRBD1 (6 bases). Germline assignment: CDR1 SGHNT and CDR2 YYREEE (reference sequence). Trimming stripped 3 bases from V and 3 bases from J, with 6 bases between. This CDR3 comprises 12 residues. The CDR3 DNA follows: TGTGCCAGCAGCTGGGGGCACACTGAAGCTTTCTTT. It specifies CASSWGHTEAFF.

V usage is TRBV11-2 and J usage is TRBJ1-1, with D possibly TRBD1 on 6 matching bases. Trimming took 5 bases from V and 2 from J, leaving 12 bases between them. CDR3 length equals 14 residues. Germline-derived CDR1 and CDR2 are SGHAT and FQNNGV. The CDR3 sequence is CASSLKTGNTEAFF. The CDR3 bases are TGTGCCAGCAGCCTAAAGACAGGCAACACTGAAGCTTTCTTT.

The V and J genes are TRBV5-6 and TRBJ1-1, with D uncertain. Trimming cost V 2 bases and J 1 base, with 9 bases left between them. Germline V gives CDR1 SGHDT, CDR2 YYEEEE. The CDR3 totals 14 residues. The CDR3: CASSLVSRNTEAFF. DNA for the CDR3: TGTGCCAGCAGCTTAGTTTCCAGGAACACTGAAGCTTTCTTT.

As DNA, the CDR3 is TGTGCCAGTAAAAAGGACAGGTCTAATGAAAAACTGTTTTTT. It is translated as CASKKDRSNEKLFF. The chain employs TRBV19 and TRBJ1-4; 7 nucleotides agree with TRBD1. In germline, CDR1 is LNHDA, CDR2 SQIVND (reference sequence). The CDR3 totals 14 residues. V shed 7 bases, J shed 3 bases, and the junction held 5 bases outside the gene matches.

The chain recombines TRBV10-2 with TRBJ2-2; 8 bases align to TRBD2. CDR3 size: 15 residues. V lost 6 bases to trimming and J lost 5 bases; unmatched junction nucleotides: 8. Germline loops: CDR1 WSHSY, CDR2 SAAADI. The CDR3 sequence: CASSEGLGVTGELFF. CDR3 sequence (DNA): TGCGCCAGCAGCGAGGGACTAGGGGTTACCGGGGAGCTGTTTTTT.

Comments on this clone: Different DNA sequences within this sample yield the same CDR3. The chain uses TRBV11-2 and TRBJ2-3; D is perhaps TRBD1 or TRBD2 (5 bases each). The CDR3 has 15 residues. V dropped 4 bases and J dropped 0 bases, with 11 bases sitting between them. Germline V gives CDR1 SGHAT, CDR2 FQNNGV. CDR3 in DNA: TGTGCCAGCAGCTCCGGGACGGGCAGCACAGATACGCAGTATTTT. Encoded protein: CASSSGTGSTDTQYF.

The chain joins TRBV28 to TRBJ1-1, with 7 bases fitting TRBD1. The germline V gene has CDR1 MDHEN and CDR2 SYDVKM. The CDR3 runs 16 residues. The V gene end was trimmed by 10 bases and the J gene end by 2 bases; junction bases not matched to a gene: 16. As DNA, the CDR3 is TGTGCCACCCTTTTGGGTACAGGGGCAGGAAACACTGAAGCTTTCTTT. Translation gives CATLLGTGAGNTEAFF.

CDR3 sequence reads: CASSFKLGQGAVSNTGELFF. The CDR3 DNA is TGCGCCAGCAGCTTCAAATTGGGACAGGGGGCCGTGTCGAACACCGGGGAGCTGTTTTTT. V usage is TRBV5-1 and J usage is TRBJ2-2, with TRBD1 matching over 12 bases. The CDR3 covers 20 residues. The trim removed 2 bases at V and 0 bases at J, leaving 11 bases unmatched. CDR1 and CDR2 (germline): SGHRS, YFSETQ.

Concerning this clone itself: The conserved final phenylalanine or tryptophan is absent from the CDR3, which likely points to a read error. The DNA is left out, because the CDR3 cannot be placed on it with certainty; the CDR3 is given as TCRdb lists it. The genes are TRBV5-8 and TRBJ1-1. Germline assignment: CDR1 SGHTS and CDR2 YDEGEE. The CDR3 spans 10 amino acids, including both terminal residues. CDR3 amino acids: CASSLDGPTG.